This T cell receptor beta chain was sequenced during a study of Ad26.COV2.S vaccination and SARS-CoV-2 variants (dated by TCRdb to about 2021). Background for the entire study: Donors in the vaccine arm were drawn from COV1001, a phase I-IIa trial of Ad26.COV2.S in healthy adults that was multicentre, randomized, double-blind and placebo-controlled. Investigators did not know the trial group allocation while performing experiments and assessing outcomes. Ad26.COV2.S was administered intramuscularly at 5 x 10^10 or 1 x 10^11 viral particles, either as a single shot or as two shots given 56 days apart. The TCR-sequenced set comprised about 30 samples: some 19 Ad26.COV2.S vaccine recipients, 5 placebo recipients and 8 SARS-CoV-2 convalescent individuals. Participants in the trial were split at random into five groups of five each, receiving low-dose or high-dose Ad26.COV2.S once or twice, or else placebo on both occasions. Sequencing of the TCRbeta repertoire served to evaluate the specificity and breadth of SARS-CoV-2-reactive T cell receptors following Ad26.COV2.S vaccination. General study outcomes and caveats: After vaccination, substantial breadth of spike-specific CD8+ and CD4+ T cell responses was reported. Comparing responses between vaccine doses or regimens was not something the study was powered to do. The authors noted that the TCR breadth and depth analyses may have underestimated total T cell responses. Vaccine and placebo recipients had comparable non-spike TCR breadth, which fits with the vaccine containing only spike. Compared with placebo recipients, Ad26.COV2.S recipients showed higher spike-specific TCR breadth (P = 0.0014).

This clone was recorded once. The specificity of this receptor is unknown. No per-base quality is available; no much larger clone lies one base away. CDR1 and CDR2, looked up from the germline V gene (reference sequence), are LGHDT and YNNKEL. The trim is 4 bases for V and 4 bases for J, with a gap of 13 bases between the germline ends. The CDR3 contains 14 residues, cysteine and phenylalanine counted. CDR3 DNA only is kept here, 42 bases in frame from base 1. The immunoSEQ Assay was used to sequence TCRbeta CDR3 regions. After extraction, genomic DNA underwent amplification by bias-controlled multiplex PCR, followed by high-throughput sequencing. On the authors' methods: Collapsing and filtering of sequences were performed to quantify the absolute abundance of each unique TCRbeta CDR3 region. T cell fraction was estimated by normalizing TCRbeta template counts to usable DNA, which was measured by amplifying reference genes present in all nucleated cells. Repertoire TCRs were annotated as SARS-CoV-2-specific by exact matching of V gene, CDR3 amino acid sequence and J gene to a known reactive TCR set. The reference SARS-CoV-2 TCR set was derived from MIRA and filtered for enrichment in COVID-19-positive ImmuneCODE repertoires, a step that removed public or cross-reactive TCRs. Drawing on the MIRA antigens, annotated TCRs were analysed further at the level of specific ORF or position within ORF. Breadth was defined as annotated unique rearrangements over total unique productive rearrangements; depth was the summed frequency of those rearrangements. TCR breadth was compared between groups using two-sided Wilcoxon rank-sum tests. TCRdb holds this immuneACCESS table with in-frame rearrangements only. Some clones are missing; in checked studies, unresolved V genes explain under half, and the rest has no known cause. V and J calls and clone size are copied from that table; D and trimming were computed from the DNA. The sample profile shows some 640,000 clones; about 89% of them were found once. Of the sample, over 1.3% is held by the ten largest clones.

The treatment or condition tag for this specimen amounts to: 19 received Ad26.COV2.S at low or high dose, single or two shots; 5 received placebo; per-sample allocation not given. Repertoires of vaccine and placebo recipients were sequenced from samples taken on day 63 after the first injection. Cohort 1b enrolled around 23 adults aged 18-55 years at a single site in Boston, USA, between 29 July and 7 August 2020. Ad26.COV2.S consisted of a replication-incompetent adenovirus type 26 vector by which a prefusion-stabilized SARS-CoV-2 spike protein from the original Wuhan strain was expressed. The source was peripheral blood, collected in a trial of Ad26.COV2.S vaccine versus placebo. The V and J genes are TRBV3-1 (or the pseudogene TRBV3-2) and TRBJ2-5; a tentative D call is TRBD2 (6 bases match). The clonotype comes from a person between 18 and 65 years old who received the Ad26.COV2.S COVID-19 vaccine or a placebo. The CDR3 has the sequence CASSPRGDGETQYF. The DNA reads as follows: TGTGCCAGCAGCCCGCGGGGCGACGGAGAGACCCAGTACTTC.